The TCR beta chain described here comes from a study of blood T cell repertoires in COVID-19. The data were produced by immunoSEQ multiplex PCR, yet TCRdb's version contains in-frame clones alone and is incomplete. Of a few hundred thousand clones in the sample, less than 90% were seen once. This clone showed up just once. The CDR3 spans 15 residues. Germline values: CDR1 PRHDT, CDR2 FYEKMQ (reference sequence). The V and J ends lost 5 bases and 8 bases, in that order; junction bases with no gene match: 10. Input material: peripheral blood. The V call is TRBV13, the J call TRBJ1-4; 8 bases fit TRBD1. The TCR sequence derives from an older man with acute or convalescent COVID-19. DNA of the CDR3: TGTGCCAGCAGCGGAGGGACAGGCAAGGGCGAAAAACTGTTTTTT. Translation gives CASSGGTGKGEKLFF.